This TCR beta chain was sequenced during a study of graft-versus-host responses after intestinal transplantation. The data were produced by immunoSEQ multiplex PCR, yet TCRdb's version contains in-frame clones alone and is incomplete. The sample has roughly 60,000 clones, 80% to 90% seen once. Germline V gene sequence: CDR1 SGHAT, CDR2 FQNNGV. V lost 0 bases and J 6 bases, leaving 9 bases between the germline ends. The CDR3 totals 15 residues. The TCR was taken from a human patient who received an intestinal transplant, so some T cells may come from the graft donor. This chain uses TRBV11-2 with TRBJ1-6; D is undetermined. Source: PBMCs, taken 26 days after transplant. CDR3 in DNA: TGTGCCAGCAGCTTAGAGGAGGTAGGTAATTCACCCCTCCACTTT. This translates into CASSLEEVGNSPLHF.